A selection of T cell receptor beta chains follows, all from one sample in a study of neurological immune-mediated disorders. MiXCR was run by TCRdb on the 5' RACE reads, yielding one entry per CDR3 protein. The data show around 53,000 distinct CDR3 sequences, approximately 9.2% seen once. The sequencing sample was made of PBMCs. The receptors shown here come from a woman aged 40 to 49 in good health. Both conserved end residues are part of each CDR3. The D gene is left open where the match is weak. Clone size is shown for a subset of rows, as once, few, many or a class of expanded clone.

V	J	D	size	CDR3	DNA
TRBV29-1	TRBJ1-6	.	many	CSVGNSPLHF	TGCAGCGTCGGAAATTCACCCCTCCACTTT
TRBV4-2	TRBJ1-1	.	many	CASSHLDGVNTEAFF	TGTGCCAGCAGCCACCTGGACGGGGTGAACACTGAAGCTTTCTTT
TRBV10-3	TRBJ1-5	.	many	CAISESGDVGYQPQHF	TGTGCCATCAGTGAGTCCGGAGACGTAGGGTATCAGCCCCAGCATTTT
TRBV12-3/TRBV12-4	TRBJ2-3	.	many	CASHIWGMADTQYF	TGTGCCAGCCACATTTGGGGGATGGCAGATACGCAGTATTTT
TRBV2	TRBJ2-5	TRBD2	.	CASSEEGRAGETQYF	TGTGCCAGCAGTGAAGAAGGGAGGGCCGGGGAGACCCAGTACTTC
TRBV20-1	TRBJ1-6	.	many	CSASIQGNSPLHF	TGCAGTGCTAGTATTCAGGGGAATTCACCCCTCCACTTT
TRBV20-1	TRBJ1-2	.	many	CSARVRDGGYGYTF	TGCAGTGCTAGAGTACGGGACGGGGGTTATGGCTACACCTTC
TRBV29-1	TRBJ2-1	.	many	CSVITQESYNEQFF	TGCAGCGTTATCACCCAGGAGTCCTACAATGAGCAGTTCTTC
TRBV12-3/TRBV12-4	TRBJ2-1	TRBD2	many	CASSFRSSGSSYNEQFF	TGTGCCAGCAGTTTCCGATCTAGCGGGAGCTCCTACAATGAGCAGTTCTTC
TRBV20-1	TRBJ1-5	TRBD1	many	CSAGTGGQPQHF	TGCAGTGCTGGGACAGGCGGTCAGCCCCAGCATTTT
TRBV5-6	TRBJ1-2	.	many	CASSPIAGQNYGYTF	TGTGCCAGCAGCCCCATTGCAGGGCAGAACTATGGCTACACCTTC
TRBV20-1	TRBJ1-2	TRBD1	many	CSATDRDRNYGYTF	TGCAGTGCTACCGACAGGGATCGAAACTATGGCTACACCTTC
TRBV7-2	TRBJ1-1	TRBD1	many	CASSLVTGENTEAFF	TGTGCCAGCAGCTTAGTAACAGGGGAGAACACTGAAGCTTTCTTT
TRBV20-1	TRBJ2-7	TRBD2	many	CSVRSGASYEQYF	TGCAGTGTAAGAAGCGGGGCCTCCTACGAGCAGTACTTC
TRBV24-1	TRBJ2-7	TRBD2	.	CATSDPGTSGRYEQYF	TGTGCCACCAGTGATCCTGGGACTAGCGGGAGATACGAGCAGTACTTC
TRBV7-2	TRBJ1-1	.	many	CASSLGVRNTEAFF	TGTGCCAGCAGCTTAGGGGTAAGGAACACTGAAGCTTTCTTT
TRBV30	TRBJ1-2	TRBD1	many	CAGTGPNYGYTF	TGTGCCGGGACAGGGCCTAACTATGGCTACACCTTC
TRBV15	TRBJ2-5	.	medium-sized	CATSRDRSETQYF	TGTGCCACCAGCAGAGATAGAAGTGAGACCCAGTACTTC
TRBV7-2	TRBJ2-7	TRBD2	many	CASSTSSGGAYEQYF	TGTGCCAGCAGCACCTCTAGCGGGGGGGCCTACGAGCAGTACTTC
TRBV7-8	TRBJ2-5	.	.	CASSLRPETQYF	TGTGCCAGCAGCTTAAGGCCTGAGACCCAGTACTTC
TRBV29-1	TRBJ1-4	.	many	CSAGTANEKLFF	TGCAGCGCCGGGACGGCTAATGAAAAACTGTTTTTT
TRBV12-3/TRBV12-4	TRBJ1-1	.	many	CASSFYRVDTEAFF	TGTGCCAGCAGTTTCTACAGGGTCGACACTGAAGCTTTCTTT
TRBV5-1	TRBJ2-7	.	many	CASSWRYSYEQYF	TGCGCCAGCAGCTGGCGATATTCCTACGAGCAGTACTTC
TRBV7-6	TRBJ1-1	.	.	CASSLTRYTEAFF	TGTGCCAGCAGCTTAACCCGTTACACTGAAGCTTTCTTT
TRBV7-2	TRBJ1-1	.	many	CASSRGLKTEAFF	TGTGCCAGCAGCCGGGGGCTGAAGACTGAAGCTTTCTTT
TRBV20-1	TRBJ2-3	TRBD1	many	CSPIGTGKADTQYF	TGCAGTCCTATAGGGACAGGGAAAGCAGATACGCAGTATTTT
TRBV7-8	TRBJ1-2	TRBD1	many	CASSSQDRGYTF	TGTGCCAGCAGCTCCCAGGACAGGGGCTACACCTTC
TRBV6-5	TRBJ1-2	.	many	CATRDTPYGYTF	TGTGCCACCAGGGATACGCCATACGGCTACACCTTC